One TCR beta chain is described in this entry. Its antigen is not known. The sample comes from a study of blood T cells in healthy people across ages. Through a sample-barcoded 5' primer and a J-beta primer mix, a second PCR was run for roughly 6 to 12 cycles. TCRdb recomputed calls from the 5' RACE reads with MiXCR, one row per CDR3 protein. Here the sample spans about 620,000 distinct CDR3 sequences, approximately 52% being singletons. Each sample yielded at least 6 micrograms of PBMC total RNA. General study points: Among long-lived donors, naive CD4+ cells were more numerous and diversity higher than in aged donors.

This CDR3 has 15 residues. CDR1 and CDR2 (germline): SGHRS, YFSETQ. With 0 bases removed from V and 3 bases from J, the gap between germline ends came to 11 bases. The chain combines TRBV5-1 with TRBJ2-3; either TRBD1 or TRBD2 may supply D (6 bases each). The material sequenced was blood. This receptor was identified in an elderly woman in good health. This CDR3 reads CASSLGRGLTDTQYF. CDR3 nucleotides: TGCGCCAGCAGCTTGGGCAGGGGACTTACAGATACGCAGTATTTT.